The next 25 T cell receptor beta chains were all read from a single sample in a study of control samples from healthy donors and cancer patients. The method was immunoSEQ multiplex PCR; TCRdb's version includes in-frame clones alone and lacks a portion of them. The table has about 140,000 clones, roughly 89% seen once. The sequenced sample was blood. The receptors were sampled from a man under 40 in good health.

J is TRBJ1-1 and V is TRBV7-8, with 7 positions matching TRBD1. The germline gives CDR1 SGHVS, CDR2 FQNEAQ. J gave up 5 bases and V 5 bases, and 11 bases lay outside the gene matches. The CDR3 contains 15 residues. This chain's CDR3 is CASSRDRVRETEAFF. The CDR3 DNA follows: TGTGCCAGCAGCCGAGACAGGGTTCGGGAGACTGAAGCTTTCTTT. The whole variable domain, filled in from reference TRBV7-8 and TRBJ1-1, reads GAGVSQSPRYKVAKRGQDVALRCDPISGHVSLFWYQQALGQGPEFLTYFQNEAQLDKSGLPSDRFFAERPEGSVSTLKIQRTQQEDSAVYLCASSRDRVRETEAFFGQGTRLTVV.

The chain carries TRBV19 and TRBJ2-3; TRBD2 aligns across 10 bases. Per germline, CDR1 LNHDA and CDR2 SQIVND (reference sequence). V dropped 4 bases and J dropped 5; count of bases not matched to a gene: 6. The CDR3 has 15 amino acids. CDR3 nucleotides: TGTGCCAGTAGTACCAGCCAGCGGGAGGGAGATACGCAGTATTTT. This encodes CASSTSQREGDTQYF.

This clone was recorded a few times. The J gene is TRBJ2-7, the V gene TRBV7-9; 10 bases are a match to TRBD1. CDR1 is SEHNR and CDR2 is FQNEAQ in the germline V gene (reference sequence). J gave up 2 bases and V 2 bases, and 6 bases lay outside the gene matches. The CDR3 length is 16 residues. The CDR3 DNA follows: TGTGCCAGCAGCTTAATCACGACAGGGGGCACCTACGAGCAGTACTTC. It encodes CASSLITTGGTYEQYF.

In its sample, this clone ranks as medium-sized. The chain's CDR3 is CASSPGQWNQPQHF. The CDR3 DNA follows: TGTGCCAGCAGTCCCGGACAGTGGAATCAGCCCCAGCATTTT. This chain uses TRBV27 with TRBJ1-5, with D perhaps matching TRBD1 (6 bases). The CDR3 contains 14 residues. Germline V gene data show CDR1 as MNHEY and CDR2 as SMNVEV (reference sequence). V was trimmed by 5 bases and J by 4 bases, leaving 12 bases between them.

The CDR3 protein is CASSVLAQEPQHF. CDR3 bases: TGTGCCAGCAGTGTGTTGGCTCAGGAGCCCCAGCATTTT. The V call is TRBV2, the J call TRBJ1-5; D unclear. V was cut by 4 bases and J by 8 bases, with 12 bases left in between. CDR3 length equals 13 residues. Germline-derived CDR1 and CDR2 are SNHLY and FYNNEI.

The gene calls are TRBV6-5 and TRBJ1-1; tentatively, D is TRBD1 (6 bases). Trimming removed 5 bases from V and 0 bases from J, with 7 bases in between. The CDR3 runs 13 residues. Germline assignment: CDR1 MNHEY and CDR2 SVGAGI. The DNA of the CDR3 is TGTGCCAGCAGTCAGGGGTTGAACACTGAAGCTTTCTTT. Its translation is CASSQGLNTEAFF.

The chain employs TRBV3-1 (or the pseudogene TRBV3-2) and TRBJ2-1, with no clear D. The V gene lost 0 bases and the J gene lost 12 bases, with 9 bases spanning the gap. The CDR3 loop spans 12 amino acids. CDR1 and CDR2 from the germline V gene are LGHDT and YNNKEL (reference sequence). The CDR3 DNA reads as TGTGCCAGCAGCCAAGAAGTCCCCCCGCAGTTCTTC. Translation gives CASSQEVPPQFF.

This chain uses TRBV10-2 with TRBJ1-1; 9 bases agree with TRBD1. V trimming: 3 bases; J trimming: 10 bases; junction bases outside the gene matches: 12. The CDR3 is made up of 15 amino acids. Germline CDR1 is WSHSY and CDR2 is SAAADI. CDR3 nucleotide sequence: TGCGCCAGCAGTGACCAAACAGGGGGCATATTTGGAGCTTTCTTT. Protein sequence: CASSDQTGGIFGAFF.

The chain combines TRBV28 with TRBJ2-2; D remains ambiguous. The germline V and J ends were trimmed by 7 bases and 1 base, with 4 bases remaining between them. CDR3 length equals 12 residues. Germline V gives CDR1 MDHEN, CDR2 SYDVKM. In DNA, the CDR3 is TGTGCCAGCATCGGGAACACCGGGGAGCTGTTTTTT. Translation gives CASIGNTGELFF.

The chain recombines TRBV6-6 with TRBJ1-5, with D hard to call. Germline V gives CDR1 MNHNY, CDR2 SVGAGI (reference sequence). The V end lost 2 bases, the J end lost 4 bases, and 6 bases lay between the germline ends. This CDR3 comprises 13 residues. DNA of the CDR3: TGTGCCAGCAGTTACAGGGAGAATCAGCCCCAGCATTTT. It encodes CASSYRENQPQHF.

This chain uses TRBV24-1 with TRBJ2-1; 7 bases fit TRBD2. The ends lost 3 bases at V and 5 bases at J; junction bases unmatched: 6. Germline V gives CDR1 KGHDR, CDR2 SFDVKD. This CDR3 spans 15 amino acids. The DNA of the CDR3 is TGTGCCACCAGTGATCTGCTAGCGGCGGACAATGAGCAGTTCTTC. This codes for CATSDLLAADNEQFF.

The sample holds one count of this clone. The chain recombines TRBV6-4 with TRBJ2-1; D possibly matches TRBD1 or TRBD2 (6 bases each). The germline V gene has CDR1 MRHNA and CDR2 SNTAGT. Trimming removed 3 bases at V and 9 bases at J, with 15 bases between. This CDR3 is 14 amino acids long. CDR3 sequence reads: CASSEIARGGEQFF. In DNA, the CDR3 is TGTGCCAGCAGTGAAATAGCCAGGGGAGGTGAGCAGTTCTTC.

The chain combines TRBV2 with TRBJ2-1; a possible D gene is TRBD2 (5 bases). V dropped 8 bases and J dropped 4 bases, with 18 bases sitting between them. This CDR3 is built from 15 residues. The germline V gene encodes CDR1 SNHLY and CDR2 FYNNEI. DNA of the CDR3: TGTGCCAGCTTAGGGCGAGGGCCCAATTACAATGAGCAGTTCTTC. Translating gives CASLGRGPNYNEQFF.

The gene calls are TRBV28 and TRBJ2-3, with 14 nucleotides matching TRBD2. V shed 6 bases and J 4 bases; nucleotides not matched to a gene: 3. Germline-derived CDR1 and CDR2 are MDHEN and SYDVKM. The CDR3 runs to 15 residues. CDR3 nucleotides: TGTGCCAGCAGCGAGACTAGCGGGAGGGCAGATACGCAGTATTTT. Amino acid sequence: CASSETSGRADTQYF. Variable domain in full (rest from reference TRBV28 and TRBJ2-3): DVKVTQSSRYLVKRTGEKVFLECVQDMDHENMFWYRQDPGLGLRLIYFSYDVKMKEKGDIPEGYSVSREKKERFSLILESASTNQTSMYLCASSETSGRADTQYFGPGTRLTVL.

As concerns this clone: One junction end does not reproduce the germline sequence, and a read error may be involved. The chain employs TRBV2 and TRBJ1-5, with a tentative D call TRBD1 (5 bases). The CDR3 loop spans 15 amino acids. The V gene's germline CDR1 is SNHLY and CDR2 FYNNEI. The CDR3 is CASRGVVRSHQPQHF. CDR3 nucleotides: TGTGCCAGCAGGGGGGTAGTCCGTAGCCATCAGCCCCAGCATTTT.

The CDR3 nucleotides are TGTGCCAGCAGCGCACGAAGAGGAGACGGAACCAAATCTGGAAACACCATATATTTT. Its translation: CASSARRGDGTKSGNTIYF. The V call is TRBV9, the J call TRBJ1-3, with D unclear. Trimming took off 3 bases at V and 1 base at J, with 23 bases between the two ends. Per the germline V gene, CDR1 is SGDLS and CDR2 is YYNGEE. The CDR3 runs 19 residues.

The genes are TRBV4-2 and TRBJ1-2; TRBD1 might be the D (5 bases). Germline lookup yields CDR1 LGHNA and CDR2 YNFKEQ. The CDR3 totals 17 residues. Trimming cost V 0 bases and J 4 bases, with 18 bases left between them. This CDR3 is CASSQEGTGEIFYGYTF. In DNA, the CDR3 is TGTGCCAGCAGCCAAGAAGGCACAGGCGAGATTTTCTATGGCTACACCTTC.

The V gene is TRBV28, the J gene TRBJ1-4; D is ambiguous. This CDR3 spans 15 amino acids. Germline loops: CDR1 MDHEN, CDR2 SYDVKM. Trimming took off 2 bases at V and 0 bases at J, with 7 bases between the two ends. The chain's CDR3 is CASSLLIATNEKLFF. The CDR3 region has the DNA TGTGCCAGCAGTTTACTGATCGCAACTAATGAAAAACTGTTTTTT.

The chain uses TRBV11-2 and TRBJ2-2, with TRBD1 matching over 7 bases. The CDR3 loop spans 15 amino acids. Germline CDR1 reads SGHAT; CDR2 reads FQNNGV. The junction had 7 bases not matched to a gene; V was cut back by 5 bases and J by 4 bases. The CDR3 here is CASSPRQGPTGELFF. In nucleotides, the CDR3 is TGTGCCAGCAGCCCAAGACAGGGTCCCACCGGGGAGCTGTTTTTT.

The genes are TRBV27 and TRBJ1-5; tentatively, D is TRBD1 (6 bases). V was clipped by 6 bases and J by 1 base, with 13 bases between them. CDR3 length equals 15 residues. Germline V gives CDR1 MNHEY, CDR2 SMNVEV (reference sequence). The CDR3 DNA is TGTGCCAGCAGGAAACAGGGTGCCAGCAATCAGCCCCAGCATTTT. Amino acids: CASRKQGASNQPQHF.

The rearrangement joins TRBV6-5 to TRBJ2-1; TRBD2 matches at 10 bases. CDR1 and CDR2 (germline): MNHEY, SVGAGI. Trimming took 6 bases from V and 4 from J; bases not matched to a gene: 6. This CDR3 spans 15 amino acids. CDR3 DNA sequence: TGTGCCAGCAGCCCAGGACTAGCGGATTACAATGAGCAGTTCTTC. As protein: CASSPGLADYNEQFF.

This clone occurred once. The V call is TRBV29-1, the J call TRBJ2-7; 14 nucleotides line up with TRBD2. Trimming removed 3 bases from V and 3 bases from J; junction bases left unmatched: 1. Germline values: CDR1 SQVTM, CDR2 ANQGSEA. The length of the CDR3 is 14 residues. The CDR3 DNA reads TGCAGCGTTGATGGACTAGCGGGAGGCTACGAGCAGTACTTC. It yields the protein CSVDGLAGGYEQYF.

CDR3 in amino acids: CASSLRQGYGYTF. DNA for the CDR3: TGTGCCAGCAGCCTGCGACAGGGTTATGGCTACACCTTC. The rearrangement links TRBV5-6 to TRBJ1-2; 7 positions match TRBD1. The CDR3 spans 13 residues. The germline V gene encodes CDR1 SGHDT and CDR2 YYEEEE. After removal of 4 bases from V and 5 bases from J, the junction contained 5 bases not matched to a gene. Looking up the rest from reference TRBV5-6 and TRBJ1-2 gives the full variable domain: DAGVTQSPTHLIKTRGQQVTLRCSPKSGHDTVSWYQQALGQGPQFIFQYYEEEERQRGNFPDRFSGHQFPNYSSELNVNALLLGDSALYLCASSLRQGYGYTFGSGTRLTVV.

The chain recombines TRBV6-5 with TRBJ1-2; 9 positions match TRBD1. This CDR3 comprises 14 residues. The V gene end was trimmed by 6 bases and the J gene end by 7 bases; junction bases not matched to a gene: 9. Per germline, CDR1 MNHEY and CDR2 SVGAGI. The CDR3: CASSLKQGAVGYTF. The DNA for the CDR3 is TGTGCCAGCAGCCTAAAACAGGGGGCGGTTGGCTACACCTTC.

The J gene is TRBJ2-1, the V gene TRBV5-4, with 7 nucleotides matching TRBD2. Germline V lookup: CDR1 SGHNT, CDR2 YYREEE (reference sequence). The CDR3 is 16 amino acids. V lost 6 bases and J lost 3; bases outside the gene matches: 12. The CDR3 protein is CASTLGGANVYNEQFF. The CDR3 coding sequence is TGTGCCAGCACCCTGGGAGGGGCAAACGTCTACAATGAGCAGTTCTTC.